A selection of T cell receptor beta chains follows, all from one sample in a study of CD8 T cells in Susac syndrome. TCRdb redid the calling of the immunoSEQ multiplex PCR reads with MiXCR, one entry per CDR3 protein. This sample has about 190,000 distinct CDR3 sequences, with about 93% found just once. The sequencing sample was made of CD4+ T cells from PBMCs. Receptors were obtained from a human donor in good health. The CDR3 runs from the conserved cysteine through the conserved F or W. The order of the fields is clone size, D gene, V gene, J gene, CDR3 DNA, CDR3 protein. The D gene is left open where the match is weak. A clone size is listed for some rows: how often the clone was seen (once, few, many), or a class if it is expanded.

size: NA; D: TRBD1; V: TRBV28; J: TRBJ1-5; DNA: TGTGCCAGCAGTTCACGACAGGGGTTAAATGGAGGGGGCAATCAGCCCCAGCATTTT; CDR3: CASSSRQGLNGGGNQPQHF
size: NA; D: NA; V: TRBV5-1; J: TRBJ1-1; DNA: TGCGCCAGCAGCTTGACCCCGACCCTGAACACTGAAGCTTTCTTT; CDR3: CASSLTPTLNTEAFF
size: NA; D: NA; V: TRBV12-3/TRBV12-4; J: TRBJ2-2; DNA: TGTGCCAGCAGTTTAGGGACTTCCCAAAGGCTGTTTTTT; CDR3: CASSLGTSQRLFF
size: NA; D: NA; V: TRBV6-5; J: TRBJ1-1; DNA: TGTGCCAGCAGTTTACAGACAGATATGAACACTGAAGCTTTCTTT; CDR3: CASSLQTDMNTEAFF
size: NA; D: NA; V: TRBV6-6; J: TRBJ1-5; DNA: TGTGCCAGCCTCCGGGACATCCTTCAGCCCCAGCATTTT; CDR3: CASLRDILQPQHF
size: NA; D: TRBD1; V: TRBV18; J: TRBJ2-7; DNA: TGTGCCAGCTCAGGGGACAGGGCTTCCGAGCAGTACTTC; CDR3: CASSGDRASEQYF
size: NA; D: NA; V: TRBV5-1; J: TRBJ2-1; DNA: TGCGCCAGCAGCCGAACAGGGAGCGCCTACAATGAGCAGTTCTTC; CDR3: CASSRTGSAYNEQFF
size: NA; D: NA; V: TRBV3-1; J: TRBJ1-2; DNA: TGTGCCAGCAGCCAATTGTTAGCCAGCGGCTACACCTTC; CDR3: CASSQLLASGYTF
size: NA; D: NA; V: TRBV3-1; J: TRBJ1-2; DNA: TGTGCCAGCAGCCAAGGCTCGGTTGGCTACACCTTC; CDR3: CASSQGSVGYTF
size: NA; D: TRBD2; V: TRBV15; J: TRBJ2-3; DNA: TGTGCCACCAGCGTTAGCGGGGCAAGCACAGATACGCAGTATTTT; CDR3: CATSVSGASTDTQYF
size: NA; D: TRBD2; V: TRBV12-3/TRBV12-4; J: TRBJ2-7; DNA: TGTGCCAGCCGGGAGGCCTACGAGCAGTACTTC; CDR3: CASREAYEQYF
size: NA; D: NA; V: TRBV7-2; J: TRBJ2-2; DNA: TGTGCCAGCAGTTGGGGCGGGACGAACACCGGGGAGCTGTTTTTT; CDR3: CASSWGGTNTGELFF
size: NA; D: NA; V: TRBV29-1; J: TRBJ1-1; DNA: TGCAGCGTTGTCCGACAGGCGAACACTGAAGCTTTCTTT; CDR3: CSVVRQANTEAFF
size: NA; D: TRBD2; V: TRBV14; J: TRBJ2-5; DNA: TGTGCCAGCAGCCGCATCCGCGGGAGACGAGAGACCCAGTACTTC; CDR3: CASSRIRGRRETQYF
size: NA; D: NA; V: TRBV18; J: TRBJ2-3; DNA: TGTGCCAGCTCACCGGAAACGGCAGATACGCAGTATTTT; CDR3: CASSPETADTQYF
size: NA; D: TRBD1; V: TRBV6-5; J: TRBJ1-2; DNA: TGTGCCAGCAGTTACCGTGGCAGGGGGAATGGCTACACCTTC; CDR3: CASSYRGRGNGYTF
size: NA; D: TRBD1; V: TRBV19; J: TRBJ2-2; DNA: TGTGCCAGTAGCCAAGACAGGGCTGAAGCCGGGGAGCTGTTTTTT; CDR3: CASSQDRAEAGELFF
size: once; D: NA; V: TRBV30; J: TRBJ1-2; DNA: TGTGCCTGGAGTCCCCCCACTGCTATCGCCGACTATGGCTACACCTTC; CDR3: CAWSPPTAIADYGYTF
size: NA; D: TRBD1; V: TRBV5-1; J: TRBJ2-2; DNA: TGCGCCAGCGCCCGGGACAGGGCCCTAAGGAACACCGGGGAGCTGTTTTTT; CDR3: CASARDRALRNTGELFF
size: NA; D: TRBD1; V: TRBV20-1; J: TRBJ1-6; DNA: TGCAGTGCTGGACAGGAGGGGTCCTATAATTCACCCCTCCACTTT; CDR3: CSAGQEGSYNSPLHF
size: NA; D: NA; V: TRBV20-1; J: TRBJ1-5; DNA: TGCAGTGCTAGACCATTCAGGAATCAGCCCCAGCATTTT; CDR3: CSARPFRNQPQHF
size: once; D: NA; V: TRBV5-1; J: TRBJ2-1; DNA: TGCGCCAGCAGCTTGGTTGGGAGGGGGAATGAGCAGTTCTTC; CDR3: CASSLVGRGNEQFF
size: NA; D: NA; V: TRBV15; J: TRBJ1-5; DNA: TGTGCCACCAGCGGGGGACAACCGAGCAATCAGCCCCAGCATTTT; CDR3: CATSGGQPSNQPQHF
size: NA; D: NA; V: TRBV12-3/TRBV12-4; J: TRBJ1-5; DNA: TGTGCCAGCAGTTTCAATTCCAATCAGCCCCAGCATTTT; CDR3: CASSFNSNQPQHF
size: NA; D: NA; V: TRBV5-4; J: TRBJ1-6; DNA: TGTGCCAGCAGCCCCTACAGGAGTAACGTTTCACCCCTCCACTTT; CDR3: CASSPYRSNVSPLHF
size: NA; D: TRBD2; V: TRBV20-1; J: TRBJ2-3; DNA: TGCAGTGTCGCGGGACTAGCGGGGATCCAAATCACAGATACGCAGTATTTT; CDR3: CSVAGLAGIQITDTQYF
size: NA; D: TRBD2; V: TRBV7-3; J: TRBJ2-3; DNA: TGTGCCAGCAGCTCAAAACGGGAGGCTAGCGGGGCGAATACGCAGTATTTT; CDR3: CASSSKREASGANTQYF
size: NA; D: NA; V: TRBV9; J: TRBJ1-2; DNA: TGTGCCAGCAGCGTCGCTTCCCAGTCAAGCTATGGCTACACCTTC; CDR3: CASSVASQSSYGYTF
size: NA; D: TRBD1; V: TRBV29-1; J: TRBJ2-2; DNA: TGCAGCGTGGGGACAGGGACCGGGGAGCTGTTTTTT; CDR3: CSVGTGTGELFF
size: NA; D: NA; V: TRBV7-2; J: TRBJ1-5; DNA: TGTGCCAGCAGCTTAGGTTTTGGCGGGTCCCAGCATTTT; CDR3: CASSLGFGGSQHF
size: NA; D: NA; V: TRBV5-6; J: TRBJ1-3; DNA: TGTGCCAGCAGCTTGGTGGGGACGGACTCTGGAAACACCATATATTTT; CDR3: CASSLVGTDSGNTIYF
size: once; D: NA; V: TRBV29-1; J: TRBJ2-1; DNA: TGCAGCGTTGAAAGGAGGTTAGCGAAGTACAATGAGCAGTTCTTC; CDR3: CSVERRLAKYNEQFF
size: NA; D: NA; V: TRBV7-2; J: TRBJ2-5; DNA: TGTGCCAGCAAGTTGTGGGAGACCCAGTACTTC; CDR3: CASKLWETQYF
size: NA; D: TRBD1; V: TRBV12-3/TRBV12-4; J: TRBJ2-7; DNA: TGTGCCAGCACCAGGACAGGGGGCGCGTCCTACGAGCAGTACTTC; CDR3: CASTRTGGASYEQYF
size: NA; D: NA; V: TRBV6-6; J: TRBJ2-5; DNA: TGTGCCAGCAGTTACGGCCCAGGGGGGACAGAGACCCAGTACTTC; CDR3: CASSYGPGGTETQYF
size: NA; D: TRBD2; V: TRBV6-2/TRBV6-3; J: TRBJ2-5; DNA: TGTGCCAGCGGACTTGGAGCGGGGGGGACCCAGTACTTC; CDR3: CASGLGAGGTQYF
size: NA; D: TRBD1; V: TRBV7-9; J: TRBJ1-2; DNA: TGTGCCAGCAGCTTAGCAGGGGGCGACTCCTTTGGCTACACCTTC; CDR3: CASSLAGGDSFGYTF
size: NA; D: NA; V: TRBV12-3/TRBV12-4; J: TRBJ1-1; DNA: TGTGCCAGCAGTTTTAGGCAGGGCGACACTGAAGCTTTCTTT; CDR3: CASSFRQGDTEAFF
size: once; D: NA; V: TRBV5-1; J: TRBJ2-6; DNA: TGCGCCAGCAGCCAACAAACTGGGGGGAAGAGGACTGGGGCCAACGTCCTGACTTTC; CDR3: CASSQQTGGKRTGANVLTF